The clone carrying this T cell receptor (beta chain) has at least ten counts. Diagnoses used clinical symptoms, serum thyroxine and TRAb, thyroid ultrasound and orbital computed tomography. This specimen belongs to a study of T cells in Graves' hyperthyroidism and ophthalmopathy. Researchers amplified the TCR beta CDR3 regions from RNA transcripts. The primer set for the first-round RT-PCR of the TCR CDR3 was HTBI. TCRdb recomputed calls from the multiplex PCR reads with MiXCR, one row per CDR3 protein. The profile shows some 460,000 distinct CDR3 sequences, about a sixth of them singletons. V dropped 0 bases and J dropped 1; count of bases not matched to a gene: 5. From germline, CDR1 is LGHNA and CDR2 YNFKEQ. CDR3 length: 16 amino acids.

The source of this sequence is a woman aged 18-30 years with Graves' hyperthyroidism. Sequenced sample: blood. This sequence joins TRBV4-2 and TRBJ1-1, with 7 bases aligning to TRBD1. The CDR3 here is CASSQDMNRGNTEAFF. Written as DNA, the CDR3 is TGTGCCAGCAGCCAAGATATGAACAGGGGGAACACTGAAGCTTTCTTT.